These 26 T cell receptor beta chains originate from one sample sequenced in a study of blood T cell repertoires in COVID-19. The assay was immunoSEQ multiplex PCR, and TCRdb's table has in-frame clones only and misses some. Seen here are more than 85,000 clones, 87% observed once, and the top ten hold approximately 5%. Sequencing was performed on peripheral blood. These receptors originate from a human donor in a cohort sampled during active COVID-19.

A single count supports this clone. J is TRBJ2-2 and V is TRBV5-1, with 8 bases lining up with TRBD1. CDR3 size: 15 residues. CDR1 SGHRS and CDR2 YFSETQ come from the germline V gene. The V segment lost 4 bases and the J segment 4 bases; nucleotides outside the gene matches: 6. The CDR3 reads CASSLDRVGTGELFF. The CDR3 nucleotides read TGCGCCAGCAGCCTGGACAGGGTGGGCACCGGGGAGCTGTTTTTT.

The V gene is TRBV28, the J gene TRBJ1-6; D might be TRBD1 (6 bases). CDR1 is MDHEN, CDR2 SYDVKM, per germline. Trimming took off 6 bases at V and 7 bases at J, with 13 bases between the two ends. The CDR3 has 14 residues. The CDR3 DNA sequence: TGTGCCAGCAGGAGGGGACAAAGAAATTCACCCCTCCACTTT. This sequence encodes CASRRGQRNSPLHF.

The rearrangement uses TRBV14 and TRBJ2-3, with D unresolved. Germline CDR1 reads SGHDN; CDR2 reads FVKESK. There are 14 residues in the CDR3. Between the trimmed V and J ends, which lost 4 bases and 1 base, there was a span of 9 bases. The CDR3 region has the DNA TGTGCCAGCAGCCCCCACGCGGGCACAGATACGCAGTATTTT. As protein: CASSPHAGTDTQYF.

Remarks on this clone: Other DNA sequences in this sample translate to the same CDR3. The chain uses TRBV30 and TRBJ1-2; D perhaps matches TRBD1 (6 bases). Germline CDR1 is GTSNPN and CDR2 is SVGIG (reference sequence). The CDR3 is 12 residues long. V was pared by 1 base and J by 4 bases, with 7 bases between. CDR3 sequence: CAWSGTAYGYTF. DNA for the CDR3: TGTGCCTGGAGTGGGACAGCCTATGGCTACACCTTC.

The chain couples TRBV27 to TRBJ2-7, with 11 bases aligning to TRBD2. Looked up from germline, CDR1 is MNHEY and CDR2 is SMNVEV (reference sequence). The CDR3 runs 15 residues. V lost 5 bases, J lost 6 bases, and 9 bases stayed unmatched. Here the CDR3 DNA reads TGTGCCAGCAGTAAGGGACTAGCGGTGTTCTCCGAGCAGTACTTC. Protein product: CASSKGLAVFSEQYF.

This clone was seen just once. The rearrangement links TRBV5-8 to TRBJ1-5; the D is unclear. This CDR3 spans 16 amino acids. V was cut by 4 bases and J by 2 bases, with 16 bases left in between. The germline V gene has CDR1 SGHTS and CDR2 YDEGEE. The CDR3 DNA follows: TGTGCCAGCAGCCACCGGGATGTATTGGGCAATCAGCCCCAGCATTTT. It specifies CASSHRDVLGNQPQHF.

The gene calls are TRBV6-5 and TRBJ2-2; no reliable D call. The CDR3 has 15 residues. Trimming removed 2 bases from V and 5 bases from J, with 12 bases in between. CDR1 is MNHEY and CDR2 is SVGAGI in the germline V gene. The CDR3 DNA is TGTGCCAGCAGTTACACTCCAGCGAGGACCGGGGAGCTGTTTTTT. Its protein product is CASSYTPARTGELFF.

The gene calls are TRBV7-9 and TRBJ1-4; D ambiguous. The CDR3 consists of 14 residues. V lost 5 bases and J lost 5, with 12 bases in between. CDR1 SEHNR and CDR2 FQNEAQ come from the germline V gene (reference sequence). CDR3 region: CASSHRGKNEKLFF. CDR3 in DNA: TGTGCCAGCAGCCACCGGGGAAAGAATGAAAAACTGTTTTTT.

The chain recombines TRBV4-3 with TRBJ1-2, with TRBD1 matching 8 bases. CDR3 length: 13 residues. Per germline, CDR1 LGHNA and CDR2 YSLEER. V was clipped by 4 bases and J by 11 bases; unmatched bases: 9. The CDR3 loop is CASSRRQGTEYTF. In nucleotides, the CDR3 is TGCGCCAGCAGCCGCCGACAGGGGACGGAGTACACCTTC.

V gene TRBV19 combines with J gene TRBJ1-1, with a tentative D call TRBD1 (6 bases). The CDR3 has 16 amino acids. Germline CDR1 and CDR2: LNHDA and SQIVND (reference sequence). With 6 bases removed from V and 3 bases from J, the gap between germline ends came to 20 bases. CDR3 amino acids: CASSSGLDRPDTEAFF. The CDR3 coding sequence is TGTGCCAGTAGCTCAGGGCTCGACAGGCCGGACACTGAAGCTTTCTTT.

The chain couples TRBV10-2 to TRBJ2-1, with 7 bases aligning to TRBD2. The CDR3 loop spans 13 amino acids. The junction had 4 bases not matched to a gene; V was cut back by 8 bases and J by 3 bases. Germline assignment: CDR1 WSHSY and CDR2 SAAADI. CDR3 amino acids: CASGSGNYNEQFF. As DNA, the CDR3 is TGCGCCAGCGGGAGCGGGAACTACAATGAGCAGTTCTTC.

The chain employs TRBV5-6 and TRBJ2-7, with D possibly matching TRBD1 (6 bases). V was trimmed by 5 bases and J by 7 bases, leaving 25 bases between them. The germline gives CDR1 SGHDT, CDR2 YYEEEE. The CDR3 totals 16 residues. The CDR3 DNA reads as TGTGCCAGCAGATCCGTGTGGGACACCACGGCGGGTGAGCAGTACTTC. Protein: CASRSVWDTTAGEQYF.

The chain couples TRBV14 to TRBJ2-1, with D perhaps matching TRBD1 (6 bases). The length of the CDR3 is 14 residues. V gave up 4 bases and J gave up 3 bases, with 10 bases separating them. The germline CDR1 and CDR2 sequences are SGHDN and FVKESK. CDR3 amino acids: CASSLQQGYNEQFF. CDR3 bases: TGTGCCAGCAGCCTCCAACAGGGCTACAATGAGCAGTTCTTC.

The chain couples TRBV6-6 to TRBJ2-3, with D tentatively TRBD2 (5 bases). The V end lost 1 base, the J end lost 2 bases, and 7 bases lay between the germline ends. The V gene's germline CDR1 is MNHNY and CDR2 SVGAGI (reference sequence). This CDR3 region has 14 residues. CDR3 coding DNA: TGTGCCAGCAGTTACTTGGACTTCACAGATACGCAGTATTTT. Protein: CASSYLDFTDTQYF.

V gene TRBV28 combines with J gene TRBJ2-7; a weak D match, TRBD2 (6 bases). The CDR3 contains 17 residues. The germline gives CDR1 MDHEN, CDR2 SYDVKM. V shed 4 bases and J shed 2 bases, with 21 bases lying between them. CDR3 DNA: TGTGCCAGCAGTTATTGGGCTTCCGGGGAGGCAACCTACGAGCAGTACTTC. Residues: CASSYWASGEATYEQYF.

Many counts were recorded for this clone. The CDR3 region is CASSQLEKNTGELFF. The CDR3 nucleotides are TGCGCCAGCAGTCAGTTGGAGAAGAACACCGGGGAGCTGTTTTTT. This chain joins TRBV10-2 and TRBJ2-2; D remains ambiguous. The CDR3 is made up of 15 amino acids. CDR1 is WSHSY, CDR2 SAAADI, per germline. V gave up 5 bases and J gave up 1 base, with 11 bases separating them.

The chain has TRBV11-1 and TRBJ2-3; a possible D gene is TRBD2 (5 bases). This CDR3 contains 13 residues. With 7 bases removed from V and 4 bases from J, the gap between germline ends came to 12 bases. Germline CDR1 is SGHAT and CDR2 is FQDESV (reference sequence). The chain's CDR3 is CASKPGIADTQYF. The CDR3 DNA reads as TGTGCCAGCAAGCCCGGGATAGCAGATACGCAGTATTTT.

This sequence joins TRBV18 and TRBJ2-4; a possible D gene is TRBD1 (5 bases). The V and J ends lost 6 bases and 4 bases respectively, with 13 bases between them. This CDR3 has 14 residues. Germline V gene sequence: CDR1 KGHSH, CDR2 LQKENI. The CDR3 sequence is CASSEAGSKNIQYF. As DNA, the CDR3 is TGTGCCAGCTCCGAGGCAGGGTCGAAAAACATTCAGTACTTC. Supplemented by reference TRBV18 and TRBJ2-4, the full variable domain reads NAGVMQNPRHLVRRRGQEARLRCSPMKGHSHVYWYRQLPEEGLKFMVYLQKENIIDESGMPKERFSAEFPKEGPSILRIQQVVRGDSAAYFCASSEAGSKNIQYFGAGTRLSVL.

The V and J genes are TRBV3-1 (or the pseudogene TRBV3-2) and TRBJ1-6; D uncertain. Trimming took off 1 base at V and 6 bases at J, with 4 bases between the two ends. The CDR3 is 13 residues long. CDR1 is LGHDT and CDR2 is YNNKEL in the germline V gene (reference sequence). The CDR3 loop is CASSQGVNSPLHF. In DNA form, the CDR3 reads TGTGCCAGCAGCCAAGGAGTTAATTCACCCCTCCACTTT.

V is TRBV20-1 and J is TRBJ2-1, with TRBD2 identical over 10 bases. Germline V lookup: CDR1 DFQATT, CDR2 SNEGSKA (reference sequence). The CDR3 loop spans 16 amino acids. Trimming cost V 3 bases and J 1 base; bases outside gene matches: 6. The CDR3 sequence is CSASLSSGGSYNEQFF. The CDR3 nucleotides read TGCAGTGCTAGTTTGTCTAGCGGGGGATCCTACAATGAGCAGTTCTTC.

V usage is TRBV7-8 and J usage is TRBJ2-7; 8 bases agree with TRBD2. Germline trimming cut 1 base from V and 3 bases from J; bases unmatched to any gene: 2. Germline lookup yields CDR1 SGHVS and CDR2 FQNEAQ. The CDR3 is made up of 14 amino acids. The CDR3 sequence: CASSLGLASYEQYF. The CDR3 DNA sequence: TGTGCCAGCAGCTTAGGACTAGCGAGCTACGAGCAGTACTTC.

In nucleotides, the CDR3 is TGTGCCAGCAGTTTTGCAGATCAAGAGACCCAGTACTTC. This translates into CASSFADQETQYF. V and J are TRBV6-2 or TRBV6-3 and TRBJ2-5; unclear D gene. The CDR3 length is 13 residues. Germline-derived CDR1 and CDR2 are MNHEY and SVGEGT. V was clipped by 4 bases and J by 2 bases, with 8 bases between them.

The chain combines TRBV5-5 with TRBJ2-7, with unresolved D. Trimming removed 2 bases at V and 0 bases at J, with 9 bases between. CDR3 length: 14 residues. Germline V CDR1 and CDR2: SGHKS, YYEKEE (reference sequence). The DNA for the CDR3 is TGTGCCAGCAGCTTTTACACAAGCTCCTACGAGCAGTACTTC. Translated: CASSFYTSSYEQYF.

The V gene is TRBV5-4, the J gene TRBJ2-3; 10 positions agree with TRBD2. Trimming took 0 bases from V and 2 from J; bases not matched to a gene: 6. The CDR3 length is 17 residues. Germline values: CDR1 SGHNT, CDR2 YYREEE (reference sequence). The CDR3 reads CASSLGASGGFTDTQYF. The CDR3 coding sequence is TGTGCCAGCAGCTTGGGGGCTAGCGGGGGCTTCACAGATACGCAGTATTTT.

V and J are TRBV4-3 and TRBJ2-6; weak D call: TRBD1 (5 bases). From germline, CDR1 is LGHNA and CDR2 YSLEER. V lost 2 bases to trimming and J lost 1 base, with 18 bases between them. The CDR3 length is 19 residues. The CDR3 spells CASSQTRRGRGSGANVLTF. The DNA of the CDR3 is TGCGCCAGCAGCCAAACCCGACGTGGAAGGGGATCTGGGGCCAACGTCCTGACTTTC.

The chain has TRBV5-4 and TRBJ2-7; no definite D call. This CDR3 contains 13 residues. CDR1 is SGHNT, CDR2 YYREEE, per germline (reference sequence). Trimming pared 4 bases from V and 0 bases from J, leaving 8 bases between. The CDR3 reads CASSQRSSYEQYF. In DNA, the CDR3 is TGTGCCAGCAGCCAAAGGAGCTCCTACGAGCAGTACTTC.